The rows below give T cell receptor beta chains drawn from one sample of a study of OX40 agonist ivuxolimab in advanced cancers. Assay: immunoSEQ multiplex PCR; the TCRdb copy retains only in-frame clones and omits some. The sample carries over 65,000 clones, approximately 83% recorded once. Source: CD4+ or CD8+ T cells sorted from blood, taken in a trial of the OX40 agonist ivuxolimab. These receptors were collected from an adult with an advanced solid tumor such as melanoma, head and neck, liver or kidney cancer. Both conserved end residues are part of each CDR3. D genes are given only for firm matches. The size field is filled for only some rows; it gives once, few, many or a size class.

CDR3nt: TGTGCCAGCAGTTTTCCCGGGACAGGGGGCTCCTACGAGCAGTACTTC
CDR3aa: CASSFPGTGGSYEQYF
d_gene: TRBD1
abundance: -
j_gene: TRBJ2-7
len: 16
v_gene: TRBV28

CDR3nt: TGTGCCAGCAGTGTGGCAGGGGGCACAGATACGCAGTATTTT
CDR3aa: CASSVAGGTDTQYF
d_gene: -
abundance: -
j_gene: TRBJ2-3
len: 14
v_gene: TRBV2

CDR3nt: TGTGCCAGCAGTCCGGACAGGGCAGTGTACAATGAGCAGTTCTTC
CDR3aa: CASSPDRAVYNEQFF
d_gene: TRBD1
abundance: -
j_gene: TRBJ2-1
len: 15
v_gene: TRBV6-6

CDR3nt: TGTGCCAGCGGCACTTCAGGGGGCGGCACAGATACGCAGTATTTT
CDR3aa: CASGTSGGGTDTQYF
d_gene: TRBD1
abundance: -
j_gene: TRBJ2-3
len: 15
v_gene: TRBV6-6

CDR3nt: TGCGCCAGCAGCCAAGCGACAGGGACCGGGGAGCTGTTTTTT
CDR3aa: CASSQATGTGELFF
d_gene: TRBD1
abundance: -
j_gene: TRBJ2-2
len: 14
v_gene: TRBV4-3

CDR3nt: TGTGCCAGCGACCGGGACAGGGATTACGAGCAGTACTTC
CDR3aa: CASDRDRDYEQYF
d_gene: TRBD1
abundance: -
j_gene: TRBJ2-7
len: 13
v_gene: TRBV2

CDR3nt: TGTGCCAGCACCGGACTGGAGAACACCGGGGAGCTGTTTTTT
CDR3aa: CASTGLENTGELFF
d_gene: -
abundance: -
j_gene: TRBJ2-2
len: 14
v_gene: TRBV2

CDR3nt: TGTGCCAGCAGTGGACAGGGAAACTTTTACAATGAGCAGTTCTTC
CDR3aa: CASSGQGNFYNEQFF
d_gene: -
abundance: -
j_gene: TRBJ2-1
len: 15
v_gene: TRBV21-1

CDR3nt: TGTGCCAGCAGTTTATTCCGTTCTGGGGCCAACGTCCTGACTTTC
CDR3aa: CASSLFRSGANVLTF
d_gene: -
abundance: -
j_gene: TRBJ2-6
len: 15
v_gene: TRBV28

CDR3nt: TGTGCCAGCAGCAAAGACTACGATAGCGAGACCCAGTACTTC
CDR3aa: CASSKDYDSETQYF
d_gene: -
abundance: -
j_gene: TRBJ2-5
len: 14
v_gene: TRBV7-9

CDR3nt: TGCGCGGGTGAGGAGAGTAATACGGTTGCTCGGAACTATGGCTACACCTTC
CDR3aa: CAGEESNTVARNYGYTF
d_gene: -
abundance: once
j_gene: TRBJ1-2
len: 17
v_gene: TRBV23-1

CDR3nt: TGTGCCAGTAGTTCCCCCGGGACAGAAGATGGCTACACCTTC
CDR3aa: CASSSPGTEDGYTF
d_gene: TRBD1
abundance: -
j_gene: TRBJ1-2
len: 14
v_gene: TRBV19

CDR3nt: TGTGCCAGCAGCTTGGAGCCTATCTCACCCCTCCACTTT
CDR3aa: CASSLEPISPLHF
d_gene: -
abundance: -
j_gene: TRBJ1-6
len: 13
v_gene: TRBV5-4

CDR3nt: TGTGCCAGCTCACCCCAGGTCCGCCTAGAAGGCTACACCTTC
CDR3aa: CASSPQVRLEGYTF
d_gene: -
abundance: few
j_gene: TRBJ1-2
len: 14
v_gene: TRBV18

CDR3nt: TGTGCCAGCAAACAGGGCAATCAGCCCCAGCATTTT
CDR3aa: CASKQGNQPQHF
d_gene: -
abundance: -
j_gene: TRBJ1-5
len: 12
v_gene: TRBV6-5

CDR3nt: TGTGCCAGCGGAGCGGGGGGGCTGTACAATGAGCAGTTCTTC
CDR3aa: CASGAGGLYNEQFF
d_gene: TRBD2
abundance: -
j_gene: TRBJ2-1
len: 14
v_gene: TRBV2

CDR3nt: TGTGCCAGTAGTACACACAGGGGTGACACCGGGGAGCTGTTTTTT
CDR3aa: CASSTHRGDTGELFF
d_gene: TRBD1
abundance: -
j_gene: TRBJ2-2
len: 15
v_gene: TRBV19

CDR3nt: TGTGCCAGCACCCCGAGGGGCTACCCCACAGATACGCAGTATTTT
CDR3aa: CASTPRGYPTDTQYF
d_gene: -
abundance: -
j_gene: TRBJ2-3
len: 15
v_gene: TRBV6-5

CDR3nt: TGTGCCAGCAGCTCCGGGGGAGGAGAGACCCAGTACTTC
CDR3aa: CASSSGGGETQYF
d_gene: -
abundance: -
j_gene: TRBJ2-5
len: 13
v_gene: TRBV4-2

CDR3nt: TGTGCCAGCAGTAAAAACAGCTACGAGCAGTACTTC
CDR3aa: CASSKNSYEQYF
d_gene: -
abundance: -
j_gene: TRBJ2-7
len: 12
v_gene: TRBV2

CDR3nt: TGTGCCAGCAGTGAAGGGCGGAAGAATTCACCTCTCCACTTT
CDR3aa: CASSEGRKNSPLHF
d_gene: -
abundance: once
j_gene: TRBJ1-6
len: 14
v_gene: TRBV6-1

CDR3nt: TGCGCCAGCAGCTTGTCCGGGACAGGGAACAATGAGCAGTTCTTC
CDR3aa: CASSLSGTGNNEQFF
d_gene: TRBD1
abundance: -
j_gene: TRBJ2-1
len: 15
v_gene: TRBV5-1

CDR3nt: TGTGCCTCATCCCTTGGGGACAGAGCTTCACCCCTCCACTTT
CDR3aa: CASSLGDRASPLHF
d_gene: TRBD1
abundance: -
j_gene: TRBJ1-6
len: 14
v_gene: TRBV19

CDR3nt: TGTGCCAGCAGTCGACAAGCCGGGACAGCGGAGACCCAGTACTTC
CDR3aa: CASSRQAGTAETQYF
d_gene: TRBD1
abundance: -
j_gene: TRBJ2-5
len: 15
v_gene: TRBV6-1

CDR3nt: TGTGCCAGCAGCTTGGGTTTAACGGGACTTACCGGGGAGCTGTTTTTT
CDR3aa: CASSLGLTGLTGELFF
d_gene: -
abundance: -
j_gene: TRBJ2-2
len: 16
v_gene: TRBV5-6

CDR3nt: TGTGCCTGGAGTTGGGACGGTGGACGTGGCTACACCTTC
CDR3aa: CAWSWDGGRGYTF
d_gene: -
abundance: -
j_gene: TRBJ1-2
len: 13
v_gene: TRBV30

CDR3nt: TGCGCCAGCAGTGAACAGGGAGGCTACGAGCAGTACTTC
CDR3aa: CASSEQGGYEQYF
d_gene: -
abundance: -
j_gene: TRBJ2-7
len: 13
v_gene: TRBV6-1

CDR3nt: TGTGCCAGCAGTTTCTTATGGGGTGGGGAGCAGTACTTC
CDR3aa: CASSFLWGGEQYF
d_gene: -
abundance: -
j_gene: TRBJ2-7
len: 13
v_gene: TRBV28

CDR3nt: TGTGCCATCAGTGAGTCGGGAGCAGGGGCTAATGAAAAACTGTTTTTT
CDR3aa: CAISESGAGANEKLFF
d_gene: -
abundance: -
j_gene: TRBJ1-4
len: 16
v_gene: TRBV10-3

CDR3nt: TGTGCCAGCAGCCTACAACCGATCGACGGAGACTATGGCTACACCTTC
CDR3aa: CASSLQPIDGDYGYTF
d_gene: -
abundance: -
j_gene: TRBJ1-2
len: 16
v_gene: TRBV7-2

CDR3nt: TGTGCCAGCAGTTACTTTGGGCTTCCCTACGAGCAGTACTTC
CDR3aa: CASSYFGLPYEQYF
d_gene: -
abundance: -
j_gene: TRBJ2-7
len: 14
v_gene: TRBV6-6

CDR3nt: TGTGCCAGCAGTGAAGCGGAAAGAAAAGCTTTCTTT
CDR3aa: CASSEAERKAFF
d_gene: -
abundance: once
j_gene: TRBJ1-1
len: 12
v_gene: TRBV6-1

CDR3nt: TGTGCCAGCAGTTCTAGCGGGGGGACATACAATGAGCAGTTCTTC
CDR3aa: CASSSSGGTYNEQFF
d_gene: TRBD2
abundance: -
j_gene: TRBJ2-1
len: 15
v_gene: TRBV27

CDR3nt: TGCGCCAGCAGCCAAGATGGGATAGGGGGCCAGCCCCAGCATTTT
CDR3aa: CASSQDGIGGQPQHF
d_gene: TRBD1
abundance: -
j_gene: TRBJ1-5
len: 15
v_gene: TRBV4-1

CDR3nt: TGTGCCAGCAGCGTATCTTCCACCCCAGGGGGGGCCTCTTATGGCTACACCTTC
CDR3aa: CASSVSSTPGGASYGYTF
d_gene: TRBD1
abundance: -
j_gene: TRBJ1-2
len: 18
v_gene: TRBV9

CDR3nt: TGTGCCAGCAGTTTATGGGTGGACACTTCCTACAATGAGCAGTTCTTC
CDR3aa: CASSLWVDTSYNEQFF
d_gene: -
abundance: -
j_gene: TRBJ2-1
len: 16
v_gene: TRBV27

CDR3nt: TGCGCCAGCAGCCGAGCGCGGGCGCTTAACACTGAAGCTTTCTTT
CDR3aa: CASSRARALNTEAFF
d_gene: -
abundance: -
j_gene: TRBJ1-1
len: 15
v_gene: TRBV5-1

CDR3nt: TGTGCCAGCAGCCGGGGGGAGGGGGGAAGGGACTACGAGCAGTACTTC
CDR3aa: CASSRGEGGRDYEQYF
d_gene: -
abundance: -
j_gene: TRBJ2-7
len: 16
v_gene: TRBV5-6

CDR3nt: TGTGCCATCGGAAACAATGCTCCGTCCGCGGGTTCACCCCTCCACTTT
CDR3aa: CAIGNNAPSAGSPLHF
d_gene: -
abundance: -
j_gene: TRBJ1-6
len: 16
v_gene: TRBV10-3

CDR3nt: TGTGCCTCGATAAACAGGGCCACCTACGAGCAGTACTTC
CDR3aa: CASINRATYEQYF
d_gene: -
abundance: -
j_gene: TRBJ2-7
len: 13
v_gene: TRBV28

CDR3nt: TGTGCCAGCAGCGACAGGGGGCCGTTGGCTTTCTTT
CDR3aa: CASSDRGPLAFF
d_gene: TRBD1
abundance: -
j_gene: TRBJ1-1
len: 12
v_gene: TRBV2

CDR3nt: TGTGCCAGCAGTGAAGCGCTGGGACAGAATTCACCCCTCCACTTT
CDR3aa: CASSEALGQNSPLHF
d_gene: TRBD1
abundance: once
j_gene: TRBJ1-6
len: 15
v_gene: TRBV6-1

CDR3nt: TGCGCCAGCAGCTTACTGGCGGGGGCGAACACCGGGGAGCTGTTTTTT
CDR3aa: CASSLLAGANTGELFF
d_gene: TRBD2
abundance: -
j_gene: TRBJ2-2
len: 16
v_gene: TRBV5-1

CDR3nt: TGTGCCATCTCTGGGCAAATTGGCACTGAAGCTTTCTTT
CDR3aa: CAISGQIGTEAFF
d_gene: -
abundance: -
j_gene: TRBJ1-1
len: 13
v_gene: TRBV7-2

CDR3nt: TGTGCCAGCAGTCCCCGATTCACAGGTGGCACTGAAGCTTTCTTT
CDR3aa: CASSPRFTGGTEAFF
d_gene: -
abundance: -
j_gene: TRBJ1-1
len: 15
v_gene: TRBV6-5

CDR3nt: TGTGCCAGCAGCCCCGGGACACCCTCATCAAATTCACCCCTCCACTTT
CDR3aa: CASSPGTPSSNSPLHF
d_gene: -
abundance: -
j_gene: TRBJ1-6
len: 16
v_gene: TRBV9

CDR3nt: TGTGCCAGTAGCGTCAGGGACGGCAATCAGCCCCAGCATTTT
CDR3aa: CASSVRDGNQPQHF
d_gene: -
abundance: -
j_gene: TRBJ1-5
len: 14
v_gene: TRBV19

CDR3nt: TGTGCCAGCAGTGAAGGGGTCCCCAGGCACTCACCCCTCCACTTT
CDR3aa: CASSEGVPRHSPLHF
d_gene: -
abundance: -
j_gene: TRBJ1-6
len: 15
v_gene: TRBV2

CDR3nt: TGTGCCAGCAGCTTACAGATGACAGGGTCGGGAGCTTTCTTT
CDR3aa: CASSLQMTGSGAFF
d_gene: TRBD1
abundance: -
j_gene: TRBJ1-1
len: 14
v_gene: TRBV14

CDR3nt: TGTGCCAGCAGCTTTGACGTAAGCTCCTACAATGAGCAGTTCTTC
CDR3aa: CASSFDVSSYNEQFF
d_gene: -
abundance: once
j_gene: TRBJ2-1
len: 15
v_gene: TRBV7-2

CDR3nt: TGTGCCAGCAGCCAGGAGATCAATCAGCCCCAGCATTTT
CDR3aa: CASSQEINQPQHF
d_gene: -
abundance: few
j_gene: TRBJ1-5
len: 13
v_gene: TRBV4-2

CDR3nt: TGCGCCAGCAGCCAAGATGGGGGACAGGGGCGAAACTATGGCTACACCTTC
CDR3aa: CASSQDGGQGRNYGYTF
d_gene: TRBD1
abundance: -
j_gene: TRBJ1-2
len: 17
v_gene: TRBV4-3

CDR3nt: TGTGCCAGCAGCTTGAAAGGGGGTACCATGGGCACTGAAGCTTTCTTT
CDR3aa: CASSLKGGTMGTEAFF
d_gene: -
abundance: -
j_gene: TRBJ1-1
len: 16
v_gene: TRBV5-4

CDR3nt: TGTGCCAGCAGCCCCGGGTCGAACTATGGCTACACCTTC
CDR3aa: CASSPGSNYGYTF
d_gene: -
abundance: -
j_gene: TRBJ1-2
len: 13
v_gene: TRBV7-9

CDR3nt: TGTGCCAGCAGTTACTCTGTTATGGGGTCGGGCGAAAAACTGTTTTTT
CDR3aa: CASSYSVMGSGEKLFF
d_gene: -
abundance: few
j_gene: TRBJ1-4
len: 16
v_gene: TRBV6-5

CDR3nt: TGCGCCAGCAGCCAAGATCCAGGGTCGGATTCACCCCTCCACTTT
CDR3aa: CASSQDPGSDSPLHF
d_gene: -
abundance: once
j_gene: TRBJ1-6
len: 15
v_gene: TRBV4-3

CDR3nt: TGTGCCAGCAGTTTGCAGGGTAGGACTGAAGCTTTCTTT
CDR3aa: CASSLQGRTEAFF
d_gene: -
abundance: -
j_gene: TRBJ1-1
len: 13
v_gene: TRBV2

CDR3nt: TGTGCCAGCAGCTTGCAGGCGAGCGGGGGGGCCCAAGAGACCCAGTACTTC
CDR3aa: CASSLQASGGAQETQYF
d_gene: TRBD2
abundance: -
j_gene: TRBJ2-5
len: 17
v_gene: TRBV5-4

CDR3nt: TGTGCCAGCAGTTACCCGCTAGAGACCCAGTACTTC
CDR3aa: CASSYPLETQYF
d_gene: -
abundance: -
j_gene: TRBJ2-5
len: 12
v_gene: TRBV6-6